Presented here are 8 T cell receptor beta chains from one specimen sequenced in a study of blood T cell repertoires in COVID-19. Libraries were prepared by immunoSEQ multiplex PCR; TCRdb keeps only in-frame clonotypes and omits some of them. This sample has over 40,000 clones; roughly 87% occur once, and the top ten carry 6.5% to 9%. Input material: peripheral blood. The receptors were sampled from a man aged 60 to 69 with active COVID-19.

The V and J genes are TRBV28 and TRBJ1-3; perhaps TRBD1 as D (5 bases). Germline loops: CDR1 MDHEN, CDR2 SYDVKM. V was pared by 7 bases and J by 4 bases, with 26 bases between. The CDR3 spans 18 residues. CDR3 coding DNA: TGTGCCAGCACCCCGCAGTGGGGGGTTTCGGTTCGCGGAAACACCATATATTTT. The encoded protein is CASTPQWGVSVRGNTIYF. Based on the CDR3 plus reference TRBV28 and TRBJ1-3, the full variable domain is DVKVTQSSRYLVKRTGEKVFLECVQDMDHENMFWYRQDPGLGLRLIYFSYDVKMKEKGDIPEGYSVSREKKERFSLILESASTNQTSMYLCASTPQWGVSVRGNTIYFGEGSWLTVV.

The chain has TRBV18 and TRBJ2-3, with D hard to call. CDR1 and CDR2 from the germline V gene are KGHSH and LQKENI. The CDR3 is 14 residues long. Trimming removed 0 bases at V and 3 bases at J, with 7 bases between. CDR3 residues: CASSPPTRTDTQYF. DNA for the CDR3: TGTGCCAGCTCACCACCGACTCGGACAGATACGCAGTATTTT.

The CDR3 bases are TGCGCCAGCAGCCAAGGGCCAAGCGGGGGGGACTACAATGAGCAGTTCTTC. Translated: CASSQGPSGGDYNEQFF. The genes are TRBV4-1 and TRBJ2-1; the match to TRBD2 covers 10 bases. Germline loops: CDR1 MGHRA, CDR2 YSYEKL. V shed 1 base, J shed 3 bases, and the junction held 6 bases outside the gene matches. This CDR3 is 17 amino acids long.

The rearrangement links TRBV5-6 to TRBJ2-7; 14 nucleotides line up with TRBD2. This CDR3 region has 16 residues. Germline V gene data show CDR1 as SGHDT and CDR2 as YYEEEE. The V and J ends lost 4 bases and 7 bases, in that order; junction bases with no gene match: 10. CDR3 in amino acids: CASSVSGLAGVGEQYF. CDR3 nucleotides: TGTGCCAGCAGCGTCTCGGGACTAGCGGGAGTGGGTGAGCAGTACTTC.

The chain joins TRBV20-1 to TRBJ2-1; D is unresolved. Trimming took off 3 bases at V and 8 bases at J, with 8 bases between the two ends. Germline CDR1 DFQATT, CDR2 SNEGSKA (reference sequence). The CDR3 is 11 amino acids. CDR3 sequence: CSARIGDEQFF. Written as DNA, the CDR3 is TGCAGTGCTAGGATCGGAGATGAGCAGTTCTTC.

The V and J genes are TRBV30 and TRBJ2-7, with a possible D match to TRBD1 (6 bases). Looked up from germline, CDR1 is GTSNPN and CDR2 is SVGIG (reference sequence). Trimming removed 6 bases at V and 1 base at J, with 10 bases between. The CDR3 has 12 residues. The CDR3: CACTGPSYEQYF. The CDR3, as DNA: TGTGCCTGTACAGGGCCTTCCTACGAGCAGTACTTC.

The chain uses TRBV4-1 and TRBJ2-7, with D perhaps TRBD1 (6 bases). The V end was cut by 0 bases, the J end by 0 bases, with 12 bases between. This CDR3 has 16 residues. Germline CDR1 MGHRA, CDR2 YSYEKL. The chain's CDR3 is CASSQDHRESSYEQYF. The CDR3 DNA sequence: TGCGCCAGCAGCCAAGACCACAGGGAGAGCTCCTACGAGCAGTACTTC.

The rearrangement joins TRBV6-6 to TRBJ2-1; a possible D gene is TRBD1 (6 bases). The V gene's germline CDR1 is MNHNY and CDR2 SVGAGI (reference sequence). Trimming removed 0 bases from V and 7 bases from J, with 13 bases in between. This CDR3 is built from 15 residues. The CDR3 sequence is CASSYSSVQGNEQFF. The CDR3, as DNA: TGTGCCAGCAGTTACTCGTCAGTACAGGGTAATGAGCAGTTCTTC.